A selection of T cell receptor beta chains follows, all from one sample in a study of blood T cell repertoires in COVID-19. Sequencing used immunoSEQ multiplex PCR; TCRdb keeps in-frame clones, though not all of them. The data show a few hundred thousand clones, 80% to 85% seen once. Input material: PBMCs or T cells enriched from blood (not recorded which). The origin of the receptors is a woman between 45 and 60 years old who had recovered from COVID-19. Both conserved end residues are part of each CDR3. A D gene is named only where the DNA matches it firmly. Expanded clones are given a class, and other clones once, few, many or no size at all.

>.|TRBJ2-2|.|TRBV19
CASSIIGANTGELFF
TGTGCCAGTAGTATAATCGGGGCGAACACCGGGGAGCTGTTTTTT
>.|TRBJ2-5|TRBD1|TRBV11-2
CASSRNSWSGQGSQYF
TGTGCCAGCAGCCGAAATAGTTGGTCGGGACAGGGTTCCCAGTACTTC
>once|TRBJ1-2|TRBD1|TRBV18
CASSPVQGLYGYTF
TGTGCCAGCTCACCAGTACAGGGGCTTTATGGCTACACCTTC
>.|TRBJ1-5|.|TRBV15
CATSRDPSQPQHF
TGTGCCACCAGCAGAGATCCTTCTCAGCCCCAGCATTTT
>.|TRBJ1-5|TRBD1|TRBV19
CASSIDTGAGNQPQHF
TGTGCCAGTAGTATAGATACAGGGGCAGGCAATCAGCCCCAGCATTTT
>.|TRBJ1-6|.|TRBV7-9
CASSPHDKHNSPLHF
TGTGCCAGCAGCCCCCACGACAAACATAATTCACCCCTCCACTTT
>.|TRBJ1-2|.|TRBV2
CASRINYGYTF
TGTGCCAGCAGAATAAACTATGGCTACACCTTC
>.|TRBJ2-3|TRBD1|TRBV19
CASAGTATSTDTQYF
TGTGCCAGCGCTGGGACAGCAACTAGCACAGATACGCAGTATTTT
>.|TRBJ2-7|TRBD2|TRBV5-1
CASSQGLAAKYEQYF
TGCGCCAGCAGCCAGGGACTAGCGGCTAAATACGAGCAGTACTTC
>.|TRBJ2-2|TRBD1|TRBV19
CASSITGGPGELFF
TGTGCCAGTAGTATCACAGGGGGCCCCGGGGAGCTGTTTTTT
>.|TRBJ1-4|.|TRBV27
CASSFLAGNEKLFF
TGTGCCAGCAGTTTTCTTGCAGGGAATGAAAAACTGTTTTTT
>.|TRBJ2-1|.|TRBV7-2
CASSADSGVRGNEQFF
TGTGCCAGCAGCGCCGACTCAGGGGTCCGAGGGAATGAGCAGTTCTTC
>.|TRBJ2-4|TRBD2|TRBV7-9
CASSRPVTSGPLAKNIQYF
TGTGCCAGCAGCCGACCGGTAACTAGCGGCCCTCTAGCCAAAAACATTCAGTACTTC
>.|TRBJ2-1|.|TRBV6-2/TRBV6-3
CASSSSVGGAAPKNNEQFF
TGTGCCAGCAGTTCTTCAGTTGGCGGGGCTGCCCCCAAAAACAATGAGCAGTTCTTC
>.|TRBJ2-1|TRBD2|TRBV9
CASSVDPTSGVRSYNEQFF
TGTGCCAGCAGCGTAGACCCCACTAGCGGGGTGCGCTCCTACAATGAGCAGTTCTTC
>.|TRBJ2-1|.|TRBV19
CASSPGTSLGEQFF
TGTGCCAGTAGTCCCGGGACAAGTCTGGGTGAGCAGTTCTTC
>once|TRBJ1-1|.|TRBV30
CASGQSKNTEAFF
TGTGCCTCTGGACAGAGTAAGAACACTGAAGCTTTCTTT
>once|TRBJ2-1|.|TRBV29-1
CSVEGGGSSYNEQFF
TGCAGCGTTGAAGGCGGCGGCAGCTCCTACAATGAGCAGTTCTTC
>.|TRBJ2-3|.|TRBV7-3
CASSEGGLTDTQYF
TGTGCCAGCAGCGAAGGAGGTTTAACAGATACGCAGTATTTT
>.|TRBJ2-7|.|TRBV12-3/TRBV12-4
CASSFSGEQYF
TGTGCCAGCAGTTTTTCCGGCGAGCAGTACTTC
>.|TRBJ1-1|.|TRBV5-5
CASILGGDTEAFF
TGTGCCAGCATATTGGGGGGTGACACTGAAGCTTTCTTT
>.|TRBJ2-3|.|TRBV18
CASSPRQLPDTQYF
TGTGCCAGCTCACCGAGGCAGTTGCCAGATACGCAGTATTTT
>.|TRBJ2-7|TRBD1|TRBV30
CAWTPRGTNYEQYF
TGTGCCTGGACCCCCAGGGGGACAAACTACGAGCAGTACTTC
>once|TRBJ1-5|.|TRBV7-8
CASSISSYSNQPQHF
TGTGCCAGCAGCATATCTAGTTATAGCAATCAGCCCCAGCATTTT
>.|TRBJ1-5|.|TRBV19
CASSNRGETRGGNQPQHF
TGTGCCAGTAGTAACCGAGGAGAGACCCGGGGTGGCAATCAGCCCCAGCATTTT
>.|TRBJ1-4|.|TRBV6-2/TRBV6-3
CASSWAGGTKLFF
TGTGCCAGCAGCTGGGCCGGGGGAACGAAACTGTTTTTT
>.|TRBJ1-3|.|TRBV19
CASSVLLTSGNTIYF
TGTGCCAGTAGTGTCCTCCTAACCTCTGGAAACACCATATATTTT
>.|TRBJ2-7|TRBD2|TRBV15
CATSREPGLAGGLSSYEQYF
TGTGCCACCAGCAGGGAACCAGGACTAGCGGGGGGCCTTAGCTCCTACGAGCAGTACTTC